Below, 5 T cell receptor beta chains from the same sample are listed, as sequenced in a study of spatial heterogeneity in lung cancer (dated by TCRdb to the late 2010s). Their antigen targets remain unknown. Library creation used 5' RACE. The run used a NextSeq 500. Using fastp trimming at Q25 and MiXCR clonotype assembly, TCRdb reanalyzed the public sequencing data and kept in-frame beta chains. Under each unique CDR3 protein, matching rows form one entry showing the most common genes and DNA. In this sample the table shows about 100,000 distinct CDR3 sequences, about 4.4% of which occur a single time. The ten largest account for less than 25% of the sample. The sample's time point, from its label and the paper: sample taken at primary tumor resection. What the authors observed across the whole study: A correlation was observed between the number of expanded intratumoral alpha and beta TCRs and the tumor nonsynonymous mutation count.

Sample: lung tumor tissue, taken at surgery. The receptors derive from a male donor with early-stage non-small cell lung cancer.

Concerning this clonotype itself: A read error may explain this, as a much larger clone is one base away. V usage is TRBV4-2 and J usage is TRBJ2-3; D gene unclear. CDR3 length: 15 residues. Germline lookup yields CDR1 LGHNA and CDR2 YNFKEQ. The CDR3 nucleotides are TGTGCCAGCTGCCAAGTCATAATAATTCCAGATACGCAGTATTTT. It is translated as CASCQVIIIPDTQYF.

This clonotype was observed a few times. The CDR3 reads CASSYLRSYEQYF. CDR3 nucleotide sequence: TGTGCCAGCAGTTACCTACGCTCCTACGAGCAGTACTTC. This chain connects TRBV6-2 or TRBV6-3 to TRBJ2-7; the D is unclear. Germline V gives CDR1 MNHEY, CDR2 SVGEGT. The V and J ends lost 2 bases and 0 bases respectively, with 5 bases between them. The CDR3 length is 13 residues.

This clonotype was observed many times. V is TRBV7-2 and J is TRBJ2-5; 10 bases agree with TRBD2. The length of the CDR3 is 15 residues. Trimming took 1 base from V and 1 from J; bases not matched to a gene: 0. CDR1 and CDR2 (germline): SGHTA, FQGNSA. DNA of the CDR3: TGTGCCAGCAGCTTAGGACTAGCGGGCCAAGAGACCCAGTACTTC. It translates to CASSLGLAGQETQYF. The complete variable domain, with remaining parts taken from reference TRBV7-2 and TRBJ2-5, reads GAGVSQSPSNKVTEKGKDVELRCDPISGHTALYWYRQSLGQGLEFLIYFQGNSAPDKSGLPSDRFSAERTGGSVSTLTIQRTQQEDSAVYLCASSLGLAGQETQYFGPGTRLLVL.

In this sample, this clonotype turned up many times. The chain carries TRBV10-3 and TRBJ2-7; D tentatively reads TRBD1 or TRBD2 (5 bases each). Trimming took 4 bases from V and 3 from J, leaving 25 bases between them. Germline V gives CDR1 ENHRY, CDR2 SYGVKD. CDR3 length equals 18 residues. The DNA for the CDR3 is TGTGCCATCAGTGCCTTTCCTAGGGACGGACGACCCCACTACGAGCAGTACTTC. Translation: CAISAFPRDGRPHYEQYF.

The CDR3 protein is CASTPPGPIRKSYEQYF. Here the CDR3 DNA reads TGTGCCAGCACCCCCCCGGGCCCTATCAGGAAGTCCTACGAGCAGTACTTC. V and J are TRBV6-6 and TRBJ2-7; no definite D call. The CDR3 loop spans 17 amino acids. Trimming removed 7 bases from V and 1 base from J, with 23 bases in between. Per germline, CDR1 MNHNY and CDR2 SVGAGI (reference sequence).